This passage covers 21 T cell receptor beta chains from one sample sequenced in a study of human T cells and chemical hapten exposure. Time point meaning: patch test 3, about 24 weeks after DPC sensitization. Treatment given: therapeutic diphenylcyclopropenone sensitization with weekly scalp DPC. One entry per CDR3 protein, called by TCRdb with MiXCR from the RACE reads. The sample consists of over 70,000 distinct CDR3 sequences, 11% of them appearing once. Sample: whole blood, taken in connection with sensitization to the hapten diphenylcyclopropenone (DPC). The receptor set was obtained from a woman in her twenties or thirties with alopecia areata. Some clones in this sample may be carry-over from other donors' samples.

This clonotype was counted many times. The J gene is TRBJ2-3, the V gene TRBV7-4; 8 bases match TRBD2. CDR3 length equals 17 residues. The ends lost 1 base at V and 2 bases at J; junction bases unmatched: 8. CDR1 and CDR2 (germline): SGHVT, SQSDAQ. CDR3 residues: CASSLGGGRNYTDTQYF. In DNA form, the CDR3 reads TGTGCCAGCAGCTTAGGCGGGGGGCGGAACTACACAGATACGCAGTATTTT.

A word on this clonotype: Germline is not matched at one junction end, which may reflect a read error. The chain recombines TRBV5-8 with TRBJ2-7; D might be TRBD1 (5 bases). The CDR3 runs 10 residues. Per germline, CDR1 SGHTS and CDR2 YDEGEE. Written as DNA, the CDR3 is TGTGCCAGCAGCCCGGCCGGACAACTCTTC. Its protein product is CASSPAGQLF.

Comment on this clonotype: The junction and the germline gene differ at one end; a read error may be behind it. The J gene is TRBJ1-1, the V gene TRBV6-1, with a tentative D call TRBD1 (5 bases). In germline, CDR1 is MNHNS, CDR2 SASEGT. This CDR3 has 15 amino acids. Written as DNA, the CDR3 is TGTGCCAGCAGGGAAGACAGCCGTATGAACACTGAAGCTTTCTTT. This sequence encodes CASREDSRMNTEAFF.

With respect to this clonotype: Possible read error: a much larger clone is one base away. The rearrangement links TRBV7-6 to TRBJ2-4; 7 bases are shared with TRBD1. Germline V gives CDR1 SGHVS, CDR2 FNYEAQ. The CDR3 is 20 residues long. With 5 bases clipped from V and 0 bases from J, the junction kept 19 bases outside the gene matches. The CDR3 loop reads CASSPRGWDSTLLAKNIQYF. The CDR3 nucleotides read TGTGCCAGCAGCCCACGAGGATGGGACAGTACCCTATTAGCCAAAAACATTCAGTACTTC.

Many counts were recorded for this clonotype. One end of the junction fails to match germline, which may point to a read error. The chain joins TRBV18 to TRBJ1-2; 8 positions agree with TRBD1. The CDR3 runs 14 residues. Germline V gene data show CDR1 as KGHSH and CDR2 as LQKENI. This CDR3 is CASSPGQGNYGYTF. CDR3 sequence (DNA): TGCGCCAGCAGCCCCGGACAGGGCAACTATGGCTACACCTTC.

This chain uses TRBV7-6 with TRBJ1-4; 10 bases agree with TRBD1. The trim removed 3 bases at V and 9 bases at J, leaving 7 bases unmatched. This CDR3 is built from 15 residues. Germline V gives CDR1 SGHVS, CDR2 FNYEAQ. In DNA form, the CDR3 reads TGTGCCAGCAGCTTGCGCCGGACAGGGGGAAAAAAACTGTTTTTT. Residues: CASSLRRTGGKKLFF.

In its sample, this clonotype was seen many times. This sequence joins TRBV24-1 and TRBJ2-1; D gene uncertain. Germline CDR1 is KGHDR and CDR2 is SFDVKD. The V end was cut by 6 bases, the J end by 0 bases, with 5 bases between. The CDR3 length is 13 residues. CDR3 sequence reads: CATSKLSYNEQFF. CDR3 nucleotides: TGTGCCACCAGTAAGCTCTCCTACAATGAGCAGTTCTTC.

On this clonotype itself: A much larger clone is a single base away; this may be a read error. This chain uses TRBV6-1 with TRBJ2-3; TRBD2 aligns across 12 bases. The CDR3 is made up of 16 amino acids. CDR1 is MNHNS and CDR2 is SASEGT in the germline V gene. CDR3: CASSSGLAGRTDMQYF. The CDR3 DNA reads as TGTGCCAGCAGTTCAGGACTAGCGGGGCGCACAGATATGCAGTATTTT.

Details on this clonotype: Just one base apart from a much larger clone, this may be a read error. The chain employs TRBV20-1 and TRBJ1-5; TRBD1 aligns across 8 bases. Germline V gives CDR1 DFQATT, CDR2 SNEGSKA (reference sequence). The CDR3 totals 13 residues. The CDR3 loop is CSARTDRDQPRHF. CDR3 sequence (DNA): TGCAGTGCTAGGACGGACAGGGATCAGCCCCGGCATTTT.

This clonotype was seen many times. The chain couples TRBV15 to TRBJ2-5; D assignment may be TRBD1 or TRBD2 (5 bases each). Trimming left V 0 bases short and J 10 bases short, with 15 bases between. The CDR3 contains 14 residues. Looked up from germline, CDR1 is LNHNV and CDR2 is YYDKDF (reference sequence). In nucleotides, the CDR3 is TGTGCCACCAGCAGAGATGGGGCAGGGAGAAACCAGTACTTC. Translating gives CATSRDGAGRNQYF. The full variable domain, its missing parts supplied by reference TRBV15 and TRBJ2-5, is DAMVIQNPRYQVTQFGKPVTLSCSQTLNHNVMYWYQQKSSQAPKLLFHYYDKDFNNEADTPDNFQSRRPNTSFCFLDIRSPGLGDTAMYLCATSRDGAGRNQYFGPGTRLLVL.

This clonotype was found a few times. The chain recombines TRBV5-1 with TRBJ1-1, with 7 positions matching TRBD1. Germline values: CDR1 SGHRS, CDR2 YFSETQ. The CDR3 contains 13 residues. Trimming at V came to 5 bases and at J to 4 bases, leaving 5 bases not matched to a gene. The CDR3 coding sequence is TGCGCCAGCAGAAACAGGGGATCCACTGAAGCTTTCTTT. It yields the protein CASRNRGSTEAFF.

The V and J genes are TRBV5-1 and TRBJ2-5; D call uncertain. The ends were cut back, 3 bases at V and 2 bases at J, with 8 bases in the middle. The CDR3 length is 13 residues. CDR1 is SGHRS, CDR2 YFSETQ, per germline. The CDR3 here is CASSSETQETQYF. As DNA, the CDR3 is TGCGCCAGCAGCTCCGAGACACAAGAGACCCAGTACTTC.

The CDR3 nucleotides are TGCGCCAGCAGTGGGGTAGGGGCTCAGCCCCAGCATTTT. It encodes CASSGVGAQPQHF. The rearrangement joins TRBV10-2 to TRBJ1-5; TRBD1 might be the D (5 bases). Trimming took 4 bases from V and 6 from J, leaving 10 bases between them. Per the germline V gene, CDR1 is WSHSY and CDR2 is SAAADI. The CDR3 runs 13 residues.

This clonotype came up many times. CDR3 sequence: CASGGELYSQETQYF. The CDR3 DNA follows: TGTGCCAGCGGTGGTGAGCTATACTCCCAAGAGACCCAGTACTTC. The V gene is TRBV6-2 or TRBV6-3, the J gene TRBJ2-5; D uncertain. The V and J ends lost 8 bases and 1 base respectively, with 17 bases between them. Germline-derived CDR1 and CDR2 are MNHEY and SVGEGT. This CDR3 spans 15 amino acids.

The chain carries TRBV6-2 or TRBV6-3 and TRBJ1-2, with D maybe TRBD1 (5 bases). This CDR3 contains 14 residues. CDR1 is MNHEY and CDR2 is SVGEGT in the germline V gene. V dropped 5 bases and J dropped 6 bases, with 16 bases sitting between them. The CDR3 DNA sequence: TGTGCCAGCAGTCCAGGAGGGGAAACGGATGGCTACACCTTC. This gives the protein CASSPGGETDGYTF.

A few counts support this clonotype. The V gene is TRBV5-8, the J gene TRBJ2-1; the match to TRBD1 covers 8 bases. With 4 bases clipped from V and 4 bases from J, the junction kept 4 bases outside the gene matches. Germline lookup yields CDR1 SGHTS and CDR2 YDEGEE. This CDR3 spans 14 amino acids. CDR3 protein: CASSRQGRYNEQFF. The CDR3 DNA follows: TGTGCCAGCAGCCGACAGGGGCGGTACAATGAGCAGTTCTTC. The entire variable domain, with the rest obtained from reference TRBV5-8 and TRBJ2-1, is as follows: EAGVTQSPTHLIKTRGQQATLRCSPISGHTSVYWYQQALGLGLQFLLWYDEGEERNRGNFPPRFSGRQFPNYSSELNVNALELEDSALYLCASSRQGRYNEQFFGPGTRLTVL.

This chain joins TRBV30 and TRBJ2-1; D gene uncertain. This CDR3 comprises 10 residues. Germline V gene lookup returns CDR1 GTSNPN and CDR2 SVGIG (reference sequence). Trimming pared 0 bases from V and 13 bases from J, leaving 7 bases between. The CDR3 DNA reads TGTGCCTGGAGTGTACGGGTACAGTTCTTC. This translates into CAWSVRVQFF.

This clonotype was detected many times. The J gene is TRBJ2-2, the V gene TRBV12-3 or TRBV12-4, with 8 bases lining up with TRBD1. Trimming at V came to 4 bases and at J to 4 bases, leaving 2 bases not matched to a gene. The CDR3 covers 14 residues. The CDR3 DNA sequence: TGTGCCAGCAGTTCGGACAGGGTCACCGGGGAGCTGTTTTTT. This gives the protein CASSSDRVTGELFF.

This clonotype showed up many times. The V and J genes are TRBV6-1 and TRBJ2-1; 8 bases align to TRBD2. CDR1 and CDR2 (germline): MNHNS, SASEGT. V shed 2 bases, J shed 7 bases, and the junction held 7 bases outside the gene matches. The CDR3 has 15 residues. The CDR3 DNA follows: TGTGCCAGCAGTGAAACCAGCGGGGGAACAAATGAGCAGTTCTTC. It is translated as CASSETSGGTNEQFF.

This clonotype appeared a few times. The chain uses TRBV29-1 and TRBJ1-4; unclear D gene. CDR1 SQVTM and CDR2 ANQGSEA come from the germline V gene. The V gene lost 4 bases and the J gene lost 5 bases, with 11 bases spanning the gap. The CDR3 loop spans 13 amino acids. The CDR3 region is CSVGEQTNEKLFF. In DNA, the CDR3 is TGCAGCGTTGGAGAACAGACCAATGAAAAACTGTTTTTT.

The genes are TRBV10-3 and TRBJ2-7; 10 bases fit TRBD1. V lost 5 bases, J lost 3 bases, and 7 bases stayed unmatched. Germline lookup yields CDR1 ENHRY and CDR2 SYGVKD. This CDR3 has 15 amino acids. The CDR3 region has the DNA TGTGCCATCAGTTCCGCGACAGGGGGCATCTACGAGCAGTACTTC. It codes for CAISSATGGIYEQYF.